This passage covers 25 T cell receptor beta chains from one sample sequenced in a study of T cell repertoires in cytomegalovirus infection. Their recognized antigens are unknown. TCRdb used MiXCR to reprocess the reads, holding one entry per CDR3 protein. The table records some 920,000 distinct CDR3 sequences, around 29% of them present only once. The material was cultured CD8+ T cells from PBMCs, obtained from culture after CMV antigen stimulation. All receptors derive from a human donor in good health (CMV status not recorded). Some clones in this sample may be carry-over from other donors' samples.

The chain links TRBV13 to TRBJ1-5; D uncertain. Trimming took 6 bases from V and 7 from J, leaving 10 bases between them. Germline V gene lookup returns CDR1 PRHDT and CDR2 FYEKMQ (reference sequence). The CDR3 has 12 residues. The chain's CDR3 is CASSAGRQPQHF. The DNA of the CDR3 is TGTGCCAGCAGTGCCGGTCGGCAGCCCCAGCATTTT.

CDR3 in DNA: TGTGCCAGCAGCTCGCCGGGAGAAAAAAACATTCAGTACTTC. This codes for CASSSPGEKNIQYF. The V and J genes are TRBV7-8 and TRBJ2-4, with D maybe TRBD2 (6 bases). CDR3 length: 14 amino acids. Looked up from germline, CDR1 is SGHVS and CDR2 is FQNEAQ. V was trimmed by 4 bases and J by 4 bases, leaving 11 bases between them.

J is TRBJ1-4 and V is TRBV10-3, with D possibly TRBD1 on 6 matching bases. Germline CDR1 ENHRY, CDR2 SYGVKD. The CDR3 is 13 residues long. V lost 6 bases and J lost 3, with 8 bases in between. The CDR3 bases are TGTGCCATCAGAGGGACATCTAATGAAAAACTGTTTTTT. This translates into CAIRGTSNEKLFF.

There are many counts of this clonotype. The V call is TRBV2, the J call TRBJ1-6, with a tentative D call TRBD1 (6 bases). The length of the CDR3 is 14 residues. Germline lookup yields CDR1 SNHLY and CDR2 FYNNEI. Trimming left V 7 bases short and J 2 bases short, with 9 bases between. CDR3 bases: TGTGCCAGCATGCGACAGGCCTATAATTCACCCCTCCACTTT. This encodes CASMRQAYNSPLHF.

This chain joins TRBV4-1 and TRBJ2-7; D is tentatively TRBD1 or TRBD2 (5 bases each). V was shortened by 4 bases and J by 3 bases, with 16 bases between the two germline ends. The CDR3 is 15 residues long. The germline V gene encodes CDR1 MGHRA and CDR2 YSYEKL. CDR3 protein: CASSPLGQAGYEQYF. In DNA, the CDR3 is TGCGCCAGCAGCCCCCTGGGGCAGGCGGGCTACGAGCAGTACTTC.

Points on this clonotype: A single base separates this from a much larger clone, so it may be a read error. The chain uses TRBV7-6 and TRBJ2-6, with D perhaps TRBD1 (6 bases). Trimming stripped 6 bases from V and 4 bases from J, with 16 bases between. From germline, CDR1 is SGHVS and CDR2 FNYEAQ. The CDR3 extends over 16 amino acids. In DNA, the CDR3 is TGTGCCAGCAGATCCGCAGGGGTATTCGGGGCCAACGTCCTGACTTTC. Translation gives CASRSAGVFGANVLTF.

This clonotype was picked up many times. The J gene is TRBJ2-5, the V gene TRBV12-3 or TRBV12-4; perhaps TRBD1 as D (7 bases). The CDR3 has 13 residues. V gave up 3 bases and J gave up 4 bases, with 9 bases separating them. The CDR3 loop reads CASSFQGGETQYF. CDR3 bases: TGTGCCAGCAGTTTTCAGGGGGGAGAGACCCAGTACTTC.

The rearrangement links TRBV9 to TRBJ2-1; D possibly corresponds to TRBD2 (6 bases). In germline, CDR1 is SGDLS, CDR2 YYNGEE. This CDR3 region has 19 residues. Trimming took 4 bases from V and 5 from J, leaving 28 bases between them. As DNA, the CDR3 is TGTGCCAGCAGCCTTACTATTGGACTGGGAGGAAAGGGTGACAATGAGCAGTTCTTC. Its protein product is CASSLTIGLGGKGDNEQFF.

This clonotype was counted ten times or more. This chain connects TRBV7-2 to TRBJ2-1, with TRBD2 as a possible D gene (5 bases). Deletions cut 3 bases from V and 0 bases from J, with 6 bases between. Germline loops: CDR1 SGHTA, CDR2 FQGNSA. There are 14 residues in the CDR3. The CDR3 coding sequence is TGTGCCAGCAGCTTTGCGGGCTCCTACAATGAGCAGTTCTTC. Translated: CASSFAGSYNEQFF.

The chain links TRBV28 to TRBJ1-6; D gene ambiguous. The germline gives CDR1 MDHEN, CDR2 SYDVKM. The CDR3 runs to 19 residues. V was clipped by 4 bases and J by 9 bases, with 28 bases between them. The CDR3 sequence: CASSSILHGRERFGSPLHF. The CDR3 DNA follows: TGTGCCAGCAGTTCAATCCTTCATGGGAGGGAGCGTTTTGGTTCACCCCTCCACTTT.

This clonotype appeared a few times. The rearrangement links TRBV19 to TRBJ1-2; maybe TRBD1 (6 bases). V was clipped by 7 bases and J by 2 bases, with 11 bases between them. The V gene's germline CDR1 is LNHDA and CDR2 SQIVND (reference sequence). This CDR3 has 13 amino acids. The CDR3 is CASIGQPNYGYTF. The CDR3 nucleotides are TGTGCCAGTATCGGACAGCCAAACTATGGCTACACCTTC.

This clonotype was seen a few times. V usage is TRBV6-2 or TRBV6-3 and J usage is TRBJ2-2, with D perhaps matching TRBD1 (6 bases). Germline V gives CDR1 MNHEY, CDR2 SVGEGT. The CDR3 contains 19 residues. V shed 2 bases and J shed 0 bases, with 19 bases lying between them. CDR3 in DNA: TGTGCCAGCAGTTACACAATAATCGGACAGACCACGAACACCGGGGAGCTGTTTTTT. Amino acids: CASSYTIIGQTTNTGELFF.

The genes are TRBV19 and TRBJ1-1; unclear D gene. V dropped 5 bases and J dropped 11 bases, with 15 bases sitting between them. The germline V gene encodes CDR1 LNHDA and CDR2 SQIVND (reference sequence). The CDR3 is 12 amino acids. The CDR3 DNA sequence: TGTGCCAGTAGTTTCGTTATGAGCGGCGCTTTCTTT. Translated, it gives CASSFVMSGAFF.

In its sample, this clonotype was seen many times. The rearrangement links TRBV29-1 to TRBJ1-1; D not certain. This CDR3 contains 14 residues. CDR1 and CDR2 (germline): SQVTM, ANQGSEA. Trimming removed 4 bases from V and 2 bases from J, with 14 bases in between. Here the CDR3 DNA reads TGCAGCGTTGCAGGAACAGATTTTAACACTGAAGCTTTCTTT. As protein: CSVAGTDFNTEAFF.

Only a few counts were recorded for this clonotype. The chain couples TRBV9 to TRBJ2-5; D remains unclear. Germline CDR1 is SGDLS and CDR2 is YYNGEE. The CDR3 sequence is 15 residues long. The germline V and J ends were trimmed by 0 bases and 2 bases, with 11 bases remaining between them. The CDR3: CASSVGLGVQETQYF. For the CDR3, the DNA is TGTGCCAGCAGCGTAGGGCTTGGGGTACAAGAGACCCAGTACTTC.

The genes are TRBV20-1 and TRBJ1-6; 7 bases are shared with TRBD1. In germline, CDR1 is DFQATT, CDR2 SNEGSKA (reference sequence). V shed 6 bases and J 8 bases; nucleotides not matched to a gene: 22. This CDR3 is 18 amino acids long. The CDR3 region has the DNA TGCAGTGCCCAAGAGACGGGGGAGAGGGGGACAGTTCATTCACCCCTCCACTTT. It translates to CSAQETGERGTVHSPLHF.

This clonotype was observed a handful of times. The gene calls are TRBV9 and TRBJ2-3; the match to TRBD1 covers 7 bases. CDR3 length: 15 amino acids. V trimming: 4 bases; J trimming: 5 bases; junction bases outside the gene matches: 10. Germline values: CDR1 SGDLS, CDR2 YYNGEE. The CDR3 region is CASSLLDRVGDTQYF. CDR3 DNA sequence: TGTGCCAGCAGCCTACTAGACAGGGTTGGAGATACGCAGTATTTT.

This clonotype was seen more than once but under ten times. The chain couples TRBV9 to TRBJ1-5; D not certain. Germline V lookup: CDR1 SGDLS, CDR2 YYNGEE. V dropped 0 bases and J dropped 0 bases, with 7 bases sitting between them. The CDR3 length is 15 residues. This CDR3 is CASSVGPNSNQPQHF. The CDR3 region has the DNA TGTGCCAGCAGCGTAGGACCGAATAGCAATCAGCCCCAGCATTTT.

The chain carries TRBV6-8 and TRBJ2-1; 11 bases are a match to TRBD2. CDR1 is MNHGY and CDR2 is SAAAGT in the germline V gene. With V trimmed by 5 bases and J by 7 bases, 10 bases remained unmatched. The CDR3 is 16 amino acids. CDR3 in DNA: TGTGCCAGCAGTGTGGGACTAGCGGTTTATGGGAATGAGCAGTTCTTC. Amino acids: CASSVGLAVYGNEQFF.

A remark on this clonotype: A much larger clone differs from this one at a single base, so this may be a read error. The chain joins TRBV7-8 to TRBJ2-1, with D maybe TRBD1 (6 bases). Germline CDR1 and CDR2: SGHVS and FQNEAQ. The CDR3 totals 15 residues. The CDR3 is CASNLGWAGADEQFF. In nucleotides, the CDR3 is TGTGCCAGCAACTTAGGGTGGGCAGGGGCGGATGAGCAGTTCTTC.

The chain has TRBV19 and TRBJ2-2, with a weak D call TRBD2 (6 bases). Trimming took off 6 bases at V and 2 bases at J, with 19 bases between the two ends. CDR1 and CDR2 from the germline V gene are LNHDA and SQIVND (reference sequence). The CDR3 runs to 17 residues. CDR3 in amino acids: CASSDIRGSGNTGELFF. In nucleotides, the CDR3 is TGTGCCAGTAGCGACATCCGAGGTAGCGGTAACACCGGGGAGCTGTTTTTT.

The chain has TRBV6-1 and TRBJ2-2; TRBD1 agrees at 7 bases. Germline lookup yields CDR1 MNHNS and CDR2 SASEGT. V dropped 0 bases and J dropped 0; count of bases not matched to a gene: 10. The CDR3 is 19 residues long. This CDR3 is CASSEARTGLYANTGELFF. The CDR3 DNA sequence: TGTGCCAGCAGTGAAGCTCGGACAGGTCTATACGCGAACACCGGGGAGCTGTTTTTT.

This clonotype was found a few times. The chain uses TRBV19 and TRBJ2-1, with 7 positions matching TRBD2. The CDR3 consists of 16 residues. The germline V gene encodes CDR1 LNHDA and CDR2 SQIVND (reference sequence). V was clipped by 1 base and J by 2 bases; unmatched bases: 5. CDR3 in DNA: TGTGCCAGTAGTATAGGTGGCGGGGGAACCTACAATGAGCAGTTCTTC. Protein: CASSIGGGGTYNEQFF.

This chain uses TRBV28 with TRBJ1-6, with a weak D call TRBD1 (5 bases). CDR3 size: 14 residues. Germline CDR1 MDHEN, CDR2 SYDVKM. With 3 bases removed from V and 8 bases from J, the gap between germline ends came to 11 bases. CDR3 DNA sequence: TGTGCCAGCAGTTTTTGGGGGAATGATTCACCCCTCCACTTT. Protein: CASSFWGNDSPLHF.

This chain uses TRBV4-1 with TRBJ2-3; D is perhaps TRBD2 (5 bases). The CDR3 consists of 15 residues. The germline V and J ends were trimmed by 0 bases and 2 bases, with 9 bases remaining between them. CDR1 MGHRA and CDR2 YSYEKL come from the germline V gene. CDR3 amino acids: CASSQDPTNTDTQYF. CDR3 coding DNA: TGCGCCAGCAGCCAAGACCCGACTAACACAGATACGCAGTATTTT.